A single sample is the source of the 26 T cell receptor beta chains below, sequenced in a study of T cell responses to AZD1222 COVID-19 vaccine. Profiling relied on immunoSEQ multiplex PCR, and the TCRdb table lists in-frame clones only, not all of them. The data show 95,000 to 100,000 clones, with 85% to 90% seen just once and about 28% held by the top ten. The source was peripheral blood, collected on day 0 of AZD1222 vaccination. The origin of the receptors is an adult in good health.

V usage is TRBV7-6 and J usage is TRBJ2-1; D unclear. The CDR3 extends over 15 amino acids. Germline assignment: CDR1 SGHVS and CDR2 FNYEAQ. With 5 bases removed from V and 0 bases from J, the gap between germline ends came to 11 bases. The CDR3, as DNA: TGTGCCAGCAGCGCAGACTTGAGCTCCTACAATGAGCAGTTCTTC. Residues: CASSADLSSYNEQFF.

The gene calls are TRBV19 and TRBJ1-5; 7 bases are a match to TRBD1. CDR3 length: 12 residues. Germline values: CDR1 LNHDA, CDR2 SQIVND (reference sequence). Unmatched junction bases numbered 3, after V lost 6 bases and J lost 7 bases. The CDR3 region has the DNA TGTGCCAGTAGCGACAGGGACCAGCCCCAGCATTTT. Its protein product is CASSDRDQPQHF.

V and J are TRBV24-1 and TRBJ2-1, with TRBD2 matching over 11 bases. CDR1 KGHDR and CDR2 SFDVKD come from the germline V gene. V was pared by 4 bases and J by 3 bases, with 7 bases of the junction left unmatched. CDR3 length: 17 residues. The chain's CDR3 is CATSETTSGSVYNEQFF. CDR3 bases: TGTGCCACCAGTGAGACCACTAGCGGGAGCGTCTACAATGAGCAGTTCTTC.

The gene calls are TRBV29-1 and TRBJ2-7; D might be TRBD1 (6 bases). V was pared by 1 base and J by 7 bases, with 11 bases between. The length of the CDR3 is 12 residues. Germline values: CDR1 SQVTM, CDR2 ANQGSEA. CDR3: CSVEGQVFEQYF. The CDR3 nucleotides are TGCAGCGTTGAAGGACAGGTTTTTGAGCAGTACTTC.

This clone was seen a single time. The rearrangement uses TRBV5-1 and TRBJ2-1; D is unresolved. The germline V gene encodes CDR1 SGHRS and CDR2 YFSETQ. The length of the CDR3 is 16 residues. V was shortened by 3 bases and J by 6 bases, with 19 bases between the two germline ends. CDR3 nucleotide sequence: TGCGCCAGCAGCTCGGTTAGGGCAGACGCCTCCAATGAGCAGTTCTTC. This gives the protein CASSSVRADASNEQFF.

J is TRBJ1-1 and V is TRBV28; D not certain. The length of the CDR3 is 10 residues. Looked up from germline, CDR1 is MDHEN and CDR2 is SYDVKM. Trimming took 5 bases from V and 11 from J, leaving 9 bases between them. As DNA, the CDR3 is TGTGCCAGCAGTGGGCGAGGTGCTTTCTTT. This gives the protein CASSGRGAFF. The full variable domain, in which reference TRBV28 and TRBJ1-1 provide the parts outside the CDR3, is DVKVTQSSRYLVKRTGEKVFLECVQDMDHENMFWYRQDPGLGLRLIYFSYDVKMKEKGDIPEGYSVSREKKERFSLILESASTNQTSMYLCASSGRGAFFGQGTRLTVV.

The chain couples TRBV19 to TRBJ2-7; 8 bases align to TRBD2. Per germline, CDR1 LNHDA and CDR2 SQIVND (reference sequence). This CDR3 spans 16 amino acids. V shed 5 bases and J 3 bases; nucleotides not matched to a gene: 12. The CDR3 coding sequence is TGTGCCAGTAGTTCCCCGGGGGGGGCCCGGGGCTACGAGCAGTACTTC. Translating gives CASSSPGGARGYEQYF.

The CDR3 DNA is TGTGCCAGCAATTTTGTGACCACTGAAGCTTTCTTT. Amino acids: CASNFVTTEAFF. The chain has TRBV2 and TRBJ1-1; no clear D. Trimming left V 7 bases short and J 4 bases short, with 10 bases between. This CDR3 has 12 amino acids. From germline, CDR1 is SNHLY and CDR2 FYNNEI.

The chain joins TRBV6-2 or TRBV6-3 to TRBJ2-7, with D possibly called TRBD1 or TRBD2 (5 bases each). The CDR3 is 15 amino acids. The ends were cut back, 2 bases at V and 3 bases at J, with 14 bases in the middle. Looked up from germline, CDR1 is MNHEY and CDR2 is SVGEGT. CDR3 sequence reads: CASSYDRDPYYEQYF. In nucleotides, the CDR3 is TGTGCCAGCAGTTACGACCGGGACCCATACTACGAGCAGTACTTC.

The V gene is TRBV7-3, the J gene TRBJ2-1, with 12 nucleotides matching TRBD2. With 5 bases clipped from V and 8 bases from J, the junction kept 7 bases outside the gene matches. Germline values: CDR1 SGHTA, CDR2 FQGTGA. The CDR3 sequence is 15 residues long. The DNA for the CDR3 is TGTGCCAGCAGCCCTAGGACTAGCGGGGCCGATGAGCAGTTCTTC. The encoded protein is CASSPRTSGADEQFF.

The chain is built from TRBV28 and TRBJ1-1; 8 nucleotides line up with TRBD1. Trimming removed 5 bases from V and 4 bases from J; junction bases left unmatched: 9. CDR1 and CDR2 from the germline V gene are MDHEN and SYDVKM. CDR3 length: 15 residues. DNA of the CDR3: TGTGCCAGCAGTCCACGCAGGGGGCAGACCACTGAAGCTTTCTTT. The encoded protein is CASSPRRGQTTEAFF.

The rearrangement uses TRBV27 and TRBJ2-7; 10 bases map to TRBD1. CDR1 is MNHEY and CDR2 is SMNVEV in the germline V gene (reference sequence). With 4 bases clipped from V and 4 bases from J, the junction kept 10 bases outside the gene matches. The CDR3 is 16 residues long. This chain's CDR3 is CASSSAADRGSYEQYF. The CDR3 DNA reads as TGTGCCAGCAGTTCCGCCGCGGACAGGGGGTCTTACGAGCAGTACTTC.

The chain has TRBV5-1 and TRBJ2-3, with TRBD2 matching over 11 bases. Trimming took 3 bases from V and 4 from J; bases not matched to a gene: 7. The CDR3 has 16 amino acids. Looked up from germline, CDR1 is SGHRS and CDR2 is YFSETQ. CDR3 sequence: CASSSDTSGRADTQYF. CDR3 nucleotide sequence: TGCGCCAGCAGCTCTGATACTAGCGGGAGAGCAGATACGCAGTATTTT.

The chain links TRBV9 to TRBJ2-2; 10 bases line up with TRBD2. Germline V gives CDR1 SGDLS, CDR2 YYNGEE. The ends lost 6 bases at V and 6 bases at J; junction bases unmatched: 5. The CDR3 consists of 14 residues. CDR3 loop: CASTASGRPGELFF. The CDR3 nucleotides are TGTGCCAGCACCGCTAGCGGGAGACCCGGGGAGCTGTTTTTT.

The chain uses TRBV4-1 and TRBJ2-1; no clear D. The V gene's germline CDR1 is MGHRA and CDR2 YSYEKL. Trimming left V 0 bases short and J 0 bases short, with 15 bases between. The length of the CDR3 is 18 residues. CDR3 in amino acids: CASSQESSALSSYNEQFF. The CDR3 nucleotides are TGCGCCAGCAGCCAAGAGTCCTCCGCCCTAAGCTCCTACAATGAGCAGTTCTTC.

The chain carries TRBV27 and TRBJ2-5, with a possible D match to TRBD2 (6 bases). CDR3 length: 12 residues. V was clipped by 8 bases and J by 5 bases, with 12 bases between them. Germline loops: CDR1 MNHEY, CDR2 SMNVEV (reference sequence). The CDR3 nucleotides are TGTGCCAGCGGGAGGACGGGGGAGACCCAGTACTTC. It yields the protein CASGRTGETQYF.

J is TRBJ1-1 and V is TRBV10-3; 8 nucleotides agree with TRBD1. The CDR3 spans 14 residues. V lost 2 bases and J lost 8; bases outside the gene matches: 7. Per the germline V gene, CDR1 is ENHRY and CDR2 is SYGVKD. The CDR3 region has the DNA TGTGCCATCAGTGAGGGACAGGGTCTTTGGGAAGCTTTCTTT. Its protein is CAISEGQGLWEAFF.

The table lists this clone with a count of one. The chain links TRBV19 to TRBJ2-2, with 11 positions matching TRBD2. Germline CDR1 reads LNHDA; CDR2 reads SQIVND (reference sequence). There are 15 residues in the CDR3. Trimming cost V 6 bases and J 5 bases; bases outside gene matches: 5. CDR3 sequence reads: CASSSSGRGTGELFF. The CDR3, as DNA: TGTGCCAGTAGCAGTAGCGGGAGGGGGACCGGGGAGCTGTTTTTT.

As DNA, the CDR3 is TGTGCCAGCAGGGCCGGGACGGTGGACGGCTACACCTTC. As protein: CASRAGTVDGYTF. This chain connects TRBV28 to TRBJ1-2; D possibly corresponds to TRBD1 (5 bases). The CDR3 extends over 13 amino acids. V was trimmed by 6 bases and J by 8 bases, leaving 16 bases between them. Germline CDR1 MDHEN, CDR2 SYDVKM.

The chain combines TRBV6-6 with TRBJ1-4, with 8 bases identical to TRBD1. V was pared by 4 bases and J by 4 bases, with 5 bases of the junction left unmatched. CDR3 size: 15 residues. Per germline, CDR1 MNHNY and CDR2 SVGAGI (reference sequence). In DNA form, the CDR3 reads TGTGCCAGCAGTTGGCAGGGGGCCGTTAATGAAAAACTGTTTTTT. As protein: CASSWQGAVNEKLFF.

In its sample, this clone was seen once. V gene TRBV19 combines with J gene TRBJ1-3, with D possibly matching TRBD1 (5 bases). The CDR3 spans 13 residues. Germline CDR1 reads LNHDA; CDR2 reads SQIVND (reference sequence). V was pared by 5 bases and J by 4 bases, with 9 bases between. The CDR3 DNA sequence: TGTGCCAGTAGTGCGGGACCAGGAAACACCATATATTTT. It encodes CASSAGPGNTIYF.

The J gene is TRBJ2-1, the V gene TRBV7-2; TRBD1 or TRBD2 may be the D gene (5 bases each). V was clipped by 2 bases and J by 7 bases, with 21 bases between them. CDR3 length: 17 residues. Germline V gene sequence: CDR1 SGHTA, CDR2 FQGNSA. CDR3 nucleotide sequence: TGTGCCAGCAGCTTAACGCCGGGACCGGACGACGTTAATGAGCAGTTCTTC. Its translation is CASSLTPGPDDVNEQFF.

This rearrangement joins TRBV9 to TRBJ2-7; 7 positions agree with TRBD1. V trimming: 3 bases; J trimming: 6 bases; junction bases outside the gene matches: 6. The CDR3 contains 13 residues. The germline V gene encodes CDR1 SGDLS and CDR2 YYNGEE. CDR3 sequence: CASSDATGIEQYF. Written as DNA, the CDR3 is TGTGCCAGCAGCGACGCGACAGGGATCGAGCAGTACTTC.

Worth noting for this clone: At one end, the junction sequence differs from germline, possibly due to a read error. The rearrangement uses TRBV7-3 and TRBJ2-2; 12 nucleotides match TRBD2. In germline, CDR1 is SGHTA, CDR2 FQGTGA. The CDR3 spans 17 residues. CDR3 sequence: CVSSRYLAGGYTGELFF. In DNA form, the CDR3 reads TGTGTCAGCAGCAGATACCTAGCGGGAGGGTACACCGGGGAGCTGTTTTTT.

This rearrangement joins TRBV7-2 to TRBJ2-3; 9 positions match TRBD2. CDR3 length: 16 amino acids. From germline, CDR1 is SGHTA and CDR2 FQGNSA. V trimming: 5 bases; J trimming: 2 bases; junction bases outside the gene matches: 8. The CDR3 protein is CASSRIAGDSTDTQYF. The CDR3 coding sequence is TGTGCCAGCAGCCGTATAGCGGGAGATTCCACAGATACGCAGTATTTT.

This chain links TRBV4-3 with TRBJ2-2, with D hard to call. The germline V and J ends were trimmed by 1 base and 7 bases, with 10 bases remaining between them. The CDR3 covers 14 residues. Germline V lookup: CDR1 LGHNA, CDR2 YSLEER. As DNA, the CDR3 is TGCGCCAGCAGCCAAGGGACGTCTTTCGGGGAGCTGTTTTTT. It translates to CASSQGTSFGELFF.